Sequencing of this TCR beta chain was carried out in a study of T-cell reconstitution after alpha-beta-depleted transplantation in children. This clonotype showed up many times. Antigen unknown. Study-wide findings and caveats: Reported findings indicate that, about two months after transplant, alpha-beta T cells came from several hundred expanded clones, which were derived from non-depleted graft cells. T-cell counts and diversity were attributed mostly to newly produced T cells one year after transplant. The high TCRbeta diversity at day 60 in some patients came from surviving recipient T cells and thymic progenitors.

Preparation of the TCRbeta library involved a method that used unique molecular identifiers. A single record per CDR3 protein comes from TCRdb applying MiXCR to the PCR reads. The data contain about 170,000 distinct CDR3 sequences, more than 9.5% of them singletons. The CDR3 spans 12 residues. The germline CDR1 and CDR2 sequences are SGHRS and YFSETQ. Trimming removed 5 bases at V and 0 bases at J, with 4 bases between. The chain links TRBV5-1 to TRBJ2-3; D uncertain. This clonotype was obtained from a boy aged 2 to 10 with acute myeloid leukemia, due to receive a stem cell transplant. The sequencing here drew on PBMCs, taken before TCRalphabeta/CD19-depleted stem cell transplant. The CDR3 is CASRASTDTQYF. The CDR3 DNA reads TGCGCCAGCAGGGCGAGCACAGATACGCAGTATTTT.